This paragraph covers one T cell receptor beta chain sequence. These data come from a study of blood T cell repertoires in COVID-19. For the study at large: The United States, Italy and Spain were the sources of the acute and convalescent COVID-19 samples. From T cells, B-cell-depleted T cells, or PBMCs came the material, which was cDNA or gDNA.

Authors' methods: From reference gene primer amplification, estimates of nucleated cell counts were derived. Using immunoSEQ multiplex PCR, the repertoire was profiled, and TCRdb retains in-frame clones only, with some absent. That table furnishes V, J and clone size, whereas the DNA furnished D and trimming. There are 300,000 to 350,000 clones in the sample; nearly 90% occur only once, and roughly 1% lies in the top ten. The CDR3 spans 14 residues. Germline V CDR1 and CDR2: ENHRY, SYGVKD. V was clipped by 10 bases and J by 2 bases, with 15 bases between them. Seattle participants joined during active infection and were tracked over time.

Sequenced sample: peripheral blood. This TCR derives from a woman in her thirties or forties with COVID-19, enrolled during active disease. This chain links TRBV10-3 with TRBJ1-5; D possibly corresponds to TRBD1 (5 bases). The CDR3 here is CASGGDSGNQPQHF. The CDR3 coding sequence is TGTGCCAGCGGGGGGGACTCCGGCAATCAGCCCCAGCATTTT.